By share, the clone carrying this T cell receptor (beta chain) ranks as medium-sized. The data were taken from a study of OX40 agonist ivuxolimab in advanced cancers. Clones were sequenced by immunoSEQ multiplex PCR, and TCRdb holds only the in-frame ones, with some missing. The data contain about 35,000 clones, 65% to 75% of them singletons. V was cut by 2 bases and J by 6 bases, with 8 bases left in between. Germline V CDR1 and CDR2: SGHRS, YFSETQ. The CDR3 spans 12 residues. This chain links TRBV5-1 with TRBJ1-1; D unresolved. The TCR comes from an adult with an advanced solid tumor such as melanoma, head and neck, liver or kidney cancer. Sample: CD4+ or CD8+ T cells sorted from blood, taken in a trial of the OX40 agonist ivuxolimab. The chain's CDR3 is CASSLKPPEAFF. CDR3 in DNA: TGCGCCAGCAGCTTAAAGCCTCCTGAAGCTTTCTTT.